This TCR beta chain derives from a study of CD8 T cells in ankylosing spondylitis. Via MiXCR, TCRdb re-called the 5' RACE reads, giving one row per CDR3 protein. This sample has about 340,000 distinct CDR3 sequences, with about 14% found just once. The V end lost 8 bases, the J end lost 0 bases, and 17 bases lay between the germline ends. CDR3 size: 15 residues. Per the germline V gene, CDR1 is MNHEY and CDR2 is SMNVEV (reference sequence). In regard to this clonotype: Its antigen is still unknown.

Notes on the study in general: There was reportedly significant enrichment of clones that were disease-linked in matched ankylosing spondylitis synovial fluid.

The receptor's source is a male donor with ankylosing spondylitis or in good health (not recorded which). The sequencing sample was made of blood, either unsorted or a sorted T cell fraction (not recorded which). V gene TRBV27 combines with J gene TRBJ2-7; possibly TRBD1 or TRBD2 for D (5 bases each). This CDR3 reads CASGSLGDSSYEQYF. As DNA, the CDR3 is TGTGCCAGCGGAAGTTTGGGAGACAGCTCCTACGAGCAGTACTTC.